These T cell receptor beta chains were read from a single sample in a study of identical twins. TCRdb ran MiXCR on the 5' RACE reads and lists one entry per CDR3 protein. Counted here are hundreds of thousands of distinct CDR3 sequences, 7.5% occurring once; the ten biggest clones make up 5% to 6%. Another study also made use of these data, one on yellow fever vaccine responses in identical twins.

Material: CD8+ T cells sorted from blood. These receptor sequences come from a woman aged 18-35 years in good health. Each CDR3 is given with its conserved first and last residue. Fields, in order: V gene, J gene, clone size, D gene, CDR3 DNA, CDR3 protein. D genes are given only for firm matches. Clone size is given for some rows only: seen once, a few or many times, or a class if the clone is expanded.

>TRBV20-1|TRBJ2-7|few|TRBD2
TGCAGTGCTAGAGGACTAGCGTCCTACGAGCAGTACTTC
CSARGLASYEQYF
>TRBV29-1|TRBJ2-3|few|.
TGCAGCGTTGAAATCGGGCAGGGGAGACGGGGTTCTAGCACAGATACGCAGTATTTT
CSVEIGQGRRGSSTDTQYF
>TRBV7-9|TRBJ2-3|many|.
TGTGCCAGCAGCCCAGTCTTGGGACAAAGCACAGATACGCAGTATTTT
CASSPVLGQSTDTQYF
>TRBV2|TRBJ2-3|many|TRBD2
TGTGCCAGCAAAGCGACGGCTAGCGGGAGGGCAGGCACAGATACGCAGTATTTT
CASKATASGRAGTDTQYF
>TRBV7-8|TRBJ2-2|few|TRBD2
TGTGCCAGCAGCCCTAGCGGGAGCGGGGAGCTGTTTTTT
CASSPSGSGELFF
>TRBV6-2/TRBV6-3|TRBJ2-3|many|TRBD2
TGTGCCAGCAGTCCCGTGCGGGAGAGCACAGATACGCAGTATTTT
CASSPVRESTDTQYF
>TRBV12-3/TRBV12-4|TRBJ2-7|many|.
TGTGCCAGCAGTTCGACTAGTTCCTACGAGCAGTACTTC
CASSSTSSYEQYF
>TRBV28|TRBJ2-5|.|.
TGTGCCAGCAAATCCCAGGTTGAGGTGGTAGAGACCCAGTACTTC
CASKSQVEVVETQYF
>TRBV27|TRBJ2-3|.|.
TGTGCCAGCAGTTTGGTGGGACGGGGAGATACGCAGTATTTT
CASSLVGRGDTQYF
>TRBV2|TRBJ2-7|few|TRBD2
TGTGCCAGCATCCGGGGGACGGGACTAGCGGGAACCTACGAGCAGTACTTC
CASIRGTGLAGTYEQYF
>TRBV4-1|TRBJ1-1|many|TRBD1
TGCGCCAGCAGCCAAGATGGGGCAGGGGGCTACACTGAAGCTTTCTTT
CASSQDGAGGYTEAFF
>TRBV12-3/TRBV12-4|TRBJ1-1|.|TRBD1
TGTGCCAGCAGTCATTGGGACAGGAACACTGAAGCTTTCTTT
CASSHWDRNTEAFF
>TRBV19|TRBJ2-2|many|.
TGTGCCAGTAGCGAAAAAATGATAGCGGTGGTCGTCGGGGAGCTGTTTTTT
CASSEKMIAVVVGELFF
>TRBV27|TRBJ1-1|.|.
TGTGCCAGCCGGCGTGGTTACACTGAAGCTTTCTTT
CASRRGYTEAFF
>TRBV7-9|TRBJ2-1|few|.
TGTGCCAGCAGCTCGGACGAGTTTGATGAGCAGTTCTTC
CASSSDEFDEQFF
>TRBV6-2/TRBV6-3|TRBJ1-2|few|.
TGTGCCAGCAGTACCGGCCATGGCTACACCTTC
CASSTGHGYTF
>TRBV27|TRBJ2-6|few|.
TGTGCCAGCAGTTCATCTGCGTGGGGCTCTGGGGCCAACGTCCTGACTTTC
CASSSSAWGSGANVLTF
>TRBV5-1|TRBJ2-1|.|TRBD1
TGCGCCAGCAGCCTAAGGACAGGGAGGAATGAGCAGTTCTTC
CASSLRTGRNEQFF
>TRBV5-1|TRBJ2-1|few|TRBD2
TGCGCCAGCAGGGTCGGGACTAGCGCTTACAATGAGCAGTTCTTC
CASRVGTSAYNEQFF
>TRBV27|TRBJ2-7|many|.
TGTGCCAGCAGTTTATCGGCAGAAAGCTCCTACGAGCAGTACTTC
CASSLSAESSYEQYF
>TRBV27|TRBJ1-6|many|.
TGTGCCAGCAGTTTGGAAAGCTCCTATAATTCACCCCTCCACTTT
CASSLESSYNSPLHF
>TRBV7-8|TRBJ1-2|many|TRBD1
TGTGCCAGCAGCTGGACCGGGACAGGGAACGATGGCTACACCTTC
CASSWTGTGNDGYTF
>TRBV6-5|TRBJ1-5|few|TRBD1
TGTGCCAGCAGTTACTCTGGACAGGGCGATCAGCCCCAGCATTTT
CASSYSGQGDQPQHF
>TRBV9|TRBJ2-7|.|.
TGTGCCAGCAGCCCACAGACTTACTCCTACGAGCAGTACTTC
CASSPQTYSYEQYF
>TRBV28|TRBJ2-2|many|.
TGTGCCAGCCTAAAAACGGTGGCAGTCCTCACCGGGGAGCTGTTTTTT
CASLKTVAVLTGELFF
>TRBV7-9|TRBJ1-5|many|.
TGTGCCAGCAGCTTGAGTATTACTCATCAGCCCCAGCATTTT
CASSLSITHQPQHF
>TRBV10-3|TRBJ1-1|many|.
TGTGCCATCAGTGACAGGGTGGGCACTGAAGCTTTCTTT
CAISDRVGTEAFF
>TRBV6-5|TRBJ2-1|few|.
TGTGCCAGCAGTTTTCTCAGGGAAGGTGAGCAGTTCTTC
CASSFLREGEQFF
>TRBV25-1|TRBJ2-2|.|.
TGTGCCAGCGACCCGGGAAAGAACACCGGGGAGCTGTTTTTT
CASDPGKNTGELFF
>TRBV12-5|TRBJ2-7|many|.
TGTGCTAGTGCTCAGACCTACGAGCAGTACTTC
CASAQTYEQYF
>TRBV4-2|TRBJ2-1|many|TRBD2
TGTGCCAGCAGCCAACTAGCGGGGGGAAAATACGAGCAGTTCTTC
CASSQLAGGKYEQFF
>TRBV13|TRBJ2-1|many|.
TGTGCCAGCAGCTTAGACAGCCACAATGAGCAGTTCTTC
CASSLDSHNEQFF
>TRBV5-6|TRBJ2-1|few|TRBD2
TGTGCCAGCAGCTTCACTAGCGCCGAGCAGTTCTTC
CASSFTSAEQFF
>TRBV29-1|TRBJ1-2|many|.
TGCAGCGTTGAAGAGGGGGTTGTCTATGGCTACACCTTC
CSVEEGVVYGYTF
>TRBV12-3/TRBV12-4|TRBJ2-3|.|.
TGTGCCAGCAGTCCCCTCCGGGAAATGGCTGCAGATACGCAGTATTTT
CASSPLREMAADTQYF
>TRBV6-5|TRBJ2-5|.|TRBD1
TGTGCCAGCAGTTACTCTACAGGGGGCGGAGAGACCCAGTACTTC
CASSYSTGGGETQYF
>TRBV6-5|TRBJ1-1|many|.
TGTGCCAGCAGTTACAGCGAGGCCTACGAAGCTTTCTTT
CASSYSEAYEAFF